This T cell receptor beta chain originates from a study of blood T cell repertoires in COVID-19. At the level of the study: Both acute and convalescent COVID-19 samples were obtained from the United States, Italy and Spain. PBMCs, B-cell-depleted T cells, or T cells provided the cDNA or gDNA that made up the material.

Original data processing: Estimation of nucleated cell counts relied on the amplification of reference gene primers. Data came from immunoSEQ multiplex PCR; TCRdb stores just in-frame clones and leaves some out. The V and J calls and clone size are taken from that table; D and trimming were inferred from the DNA. Of nearly 50,000 clones in the sample, about 88% were seen once. Sequences were obtained from peripheral blood. The receptor was isolated from a man in his forties with active COVID-19.

CDR3 nucleotides: TGCAGTGCTAGTCCTTATACAGGGTTCTACGAGCAGTACTTC. This codes for CSASPYTGFYEQYF. The rearrangement uses TRBV20-1 and TRBJ2-7; maybe TRBD1 (6 bases). The V gene lost 3 bases and the J gene lost 3 bases, with 15 bases spanning the gap. The CDR3 covers 14 residues. Germline-derived CDR1 and CDR2 are DFQATT and SNEGSKA (reference sequence).